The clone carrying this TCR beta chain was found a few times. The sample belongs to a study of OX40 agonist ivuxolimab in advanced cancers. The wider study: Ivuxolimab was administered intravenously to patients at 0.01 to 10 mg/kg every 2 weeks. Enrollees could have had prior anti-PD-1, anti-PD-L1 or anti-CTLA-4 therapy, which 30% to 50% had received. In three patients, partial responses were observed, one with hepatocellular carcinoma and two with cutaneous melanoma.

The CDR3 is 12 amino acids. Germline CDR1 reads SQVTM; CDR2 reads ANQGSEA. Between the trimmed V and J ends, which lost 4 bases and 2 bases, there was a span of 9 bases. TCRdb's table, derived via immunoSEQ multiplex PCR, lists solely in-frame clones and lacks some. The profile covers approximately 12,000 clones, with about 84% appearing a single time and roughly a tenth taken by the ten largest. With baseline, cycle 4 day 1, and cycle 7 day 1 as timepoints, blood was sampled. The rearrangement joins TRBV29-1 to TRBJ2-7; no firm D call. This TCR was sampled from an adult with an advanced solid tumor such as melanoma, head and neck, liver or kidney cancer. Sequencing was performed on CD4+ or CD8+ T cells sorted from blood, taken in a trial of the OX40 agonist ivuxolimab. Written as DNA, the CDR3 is TGCAGCGTTGTCCCAGGAACCTACGAGCAGTACTTC. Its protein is CSVVPGTYEQYF.